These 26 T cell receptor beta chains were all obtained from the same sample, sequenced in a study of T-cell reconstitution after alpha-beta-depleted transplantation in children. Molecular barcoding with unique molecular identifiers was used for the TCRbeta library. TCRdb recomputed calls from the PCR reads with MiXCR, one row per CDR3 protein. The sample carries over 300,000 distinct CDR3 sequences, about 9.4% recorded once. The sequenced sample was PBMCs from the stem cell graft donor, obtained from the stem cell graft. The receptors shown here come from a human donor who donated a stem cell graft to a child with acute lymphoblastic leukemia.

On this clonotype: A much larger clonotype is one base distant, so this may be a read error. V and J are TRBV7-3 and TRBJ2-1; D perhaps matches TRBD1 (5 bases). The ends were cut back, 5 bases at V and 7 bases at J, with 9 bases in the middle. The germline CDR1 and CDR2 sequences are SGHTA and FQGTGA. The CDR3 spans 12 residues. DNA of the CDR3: TGTGCCAGCAGCAAGGGGTCTAATGAGCAGTTCTTC. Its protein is CASSKGSNEQFF.

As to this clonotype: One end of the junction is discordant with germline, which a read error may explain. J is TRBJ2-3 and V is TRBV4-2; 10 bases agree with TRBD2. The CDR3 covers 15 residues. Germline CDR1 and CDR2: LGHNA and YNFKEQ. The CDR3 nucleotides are TGTGCCAGCAGCCATGAGACTAGCGGGTCGGGCCAGGTGGATTTT. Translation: CASSHETSGSGQVDF.

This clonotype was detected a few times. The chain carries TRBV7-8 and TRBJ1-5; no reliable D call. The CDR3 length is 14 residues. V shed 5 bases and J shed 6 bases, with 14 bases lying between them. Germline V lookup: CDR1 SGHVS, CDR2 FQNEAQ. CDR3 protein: CASSAYGFLQPQHF. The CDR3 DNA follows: TGTGCCAGCAGCGCGTACGGGTTTCTTCAGCCCCAGCATTTT.

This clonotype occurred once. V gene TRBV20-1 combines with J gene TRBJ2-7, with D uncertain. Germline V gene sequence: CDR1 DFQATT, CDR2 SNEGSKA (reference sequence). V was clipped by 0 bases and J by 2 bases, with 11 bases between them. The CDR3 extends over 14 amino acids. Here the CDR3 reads CSARDRRAAYEQYF. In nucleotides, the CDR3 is TGCAGTGCTAGAGATCGCCGGGCAGCCTACGAGCAGTACTTC.

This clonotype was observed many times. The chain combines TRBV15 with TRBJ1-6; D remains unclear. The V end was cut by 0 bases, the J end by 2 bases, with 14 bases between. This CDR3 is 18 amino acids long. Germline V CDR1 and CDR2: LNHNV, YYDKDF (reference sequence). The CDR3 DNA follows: TGTGCCACCAGCAGAGATCCCCTGTTGGGGACCTATAATTCACCCCTCCACTTT. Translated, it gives CATSRDPLLGTYNSPLHF.

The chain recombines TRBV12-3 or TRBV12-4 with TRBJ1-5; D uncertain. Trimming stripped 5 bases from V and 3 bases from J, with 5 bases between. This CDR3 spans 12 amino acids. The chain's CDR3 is CASSPDNQPQHF. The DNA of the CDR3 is TGTGCCAGCAGTCCAGACAATCAGCCCCAGCATTTT.

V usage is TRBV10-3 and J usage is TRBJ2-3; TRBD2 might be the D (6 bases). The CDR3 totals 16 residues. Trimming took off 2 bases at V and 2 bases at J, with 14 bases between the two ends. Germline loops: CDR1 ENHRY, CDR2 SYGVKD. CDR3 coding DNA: TGTGCCATCAGTGAGGGGGGACTCCTTCCCACAGATACGCAGTATTTT. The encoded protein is CAISEGGLLPTDTQYF.

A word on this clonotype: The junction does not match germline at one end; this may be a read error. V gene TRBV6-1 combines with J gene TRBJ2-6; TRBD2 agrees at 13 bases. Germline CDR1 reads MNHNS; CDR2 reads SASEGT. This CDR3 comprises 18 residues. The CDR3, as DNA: TGTGCCAGCAGTGCCGGGACTAGCGGGGTCTCTGGGGCCAACGGCCTGACTTTC. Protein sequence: CASSAGTSGVSGANGLTF.

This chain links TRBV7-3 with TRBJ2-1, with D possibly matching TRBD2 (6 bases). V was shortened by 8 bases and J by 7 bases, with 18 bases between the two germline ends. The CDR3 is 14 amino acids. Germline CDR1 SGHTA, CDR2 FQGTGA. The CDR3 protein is CASRPSSESNEQFF. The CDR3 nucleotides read TGTGCCAGCCGTCCCTCTAGCGAATCGAATGAGCAGTTCTTC.

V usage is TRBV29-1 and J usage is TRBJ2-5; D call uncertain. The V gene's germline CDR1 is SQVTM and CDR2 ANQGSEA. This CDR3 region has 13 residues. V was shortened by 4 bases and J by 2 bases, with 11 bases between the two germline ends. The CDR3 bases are TGCAGCGTTGTATCGCCGTGGCAAGAGACCCAGTACTTC. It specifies CSVVSPWQETQYF.

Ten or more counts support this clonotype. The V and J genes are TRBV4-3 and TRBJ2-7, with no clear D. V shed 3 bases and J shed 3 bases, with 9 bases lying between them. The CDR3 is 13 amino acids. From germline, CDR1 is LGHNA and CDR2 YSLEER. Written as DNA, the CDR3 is TGCGCCAGCAGCCAGGCCGTGGGCTACGAGCAGTACTTC. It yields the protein CASSQAVGYEQYF.

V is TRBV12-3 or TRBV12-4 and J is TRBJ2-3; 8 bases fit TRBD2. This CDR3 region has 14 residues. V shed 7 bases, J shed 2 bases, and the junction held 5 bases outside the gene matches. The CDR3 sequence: CASTRAGVTDTQYF. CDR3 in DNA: TGTGCCAGCACAAGAGCGGGAGTCACAGATACGCAGTATTTT.

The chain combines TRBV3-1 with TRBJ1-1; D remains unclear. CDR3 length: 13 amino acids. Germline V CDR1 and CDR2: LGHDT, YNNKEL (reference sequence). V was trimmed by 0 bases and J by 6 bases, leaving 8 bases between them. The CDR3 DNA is TGTGCCAGCAGCCAAGAGGCGCACTCTGAAGCTTTCTTT. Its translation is CASSQEAHSEAFF.

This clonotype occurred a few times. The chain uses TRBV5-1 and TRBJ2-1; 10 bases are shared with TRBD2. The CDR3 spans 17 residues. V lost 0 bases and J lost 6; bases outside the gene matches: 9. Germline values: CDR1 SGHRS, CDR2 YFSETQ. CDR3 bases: TGCGCCAGCAGCTTGGGACTAGCGGGCCTACCGGGCAATGAGCAGTTCTTC. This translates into CASSLGLAGLPGNEQFF. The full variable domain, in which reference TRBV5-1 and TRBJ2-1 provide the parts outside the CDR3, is KAGVTQTPRYLIKTRGQQVTLSCSPISGHRSVSWYQQTPGQGLQFLFEYFSETQRNKGNFPGRFSGRQFSNSRSEMNVSTLELGDSALYLCASSLGLAGLPGNEQFFGPGTRLTVL.

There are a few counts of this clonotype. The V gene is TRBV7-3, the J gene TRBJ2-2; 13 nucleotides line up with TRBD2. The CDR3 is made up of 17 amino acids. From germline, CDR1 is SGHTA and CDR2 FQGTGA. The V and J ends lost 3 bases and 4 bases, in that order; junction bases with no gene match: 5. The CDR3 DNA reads TGTGCCAGCAGCTTCGGACTAGCGGGAGATAGCACCGGGGAGCTGTTTTTT. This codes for CASSFGLAGDSTGELFF.

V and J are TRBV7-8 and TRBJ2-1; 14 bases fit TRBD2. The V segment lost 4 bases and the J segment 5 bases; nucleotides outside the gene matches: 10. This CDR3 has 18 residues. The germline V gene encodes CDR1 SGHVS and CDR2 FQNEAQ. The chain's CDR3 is CASSSKGLAGALHNEQFF. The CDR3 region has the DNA TGTGCCAGCAGCTCCAAGGGACTAGCGGGAGCGCTGCACAATGAGCAGTTCTTC.

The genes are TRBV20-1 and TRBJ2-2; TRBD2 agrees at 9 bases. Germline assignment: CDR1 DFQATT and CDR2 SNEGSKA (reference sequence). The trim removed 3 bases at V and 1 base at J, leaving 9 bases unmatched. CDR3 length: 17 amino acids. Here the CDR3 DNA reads TGCAGTGCTAGCACGGGACTAGCAATCCTGAACACCGGGGAGCTGTTTTTT. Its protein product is CSASTGLAILNTGELFF.

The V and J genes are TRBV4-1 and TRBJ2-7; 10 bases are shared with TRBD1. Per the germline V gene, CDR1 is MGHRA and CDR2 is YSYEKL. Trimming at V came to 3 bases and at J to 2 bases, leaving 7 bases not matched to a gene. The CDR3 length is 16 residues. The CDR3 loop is CASSHAGTGVPYEQYF. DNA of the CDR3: TGCGCCAGCAGCCACGCCGGGACAGGGGTTCCCTACGAGCAGTACTTC.

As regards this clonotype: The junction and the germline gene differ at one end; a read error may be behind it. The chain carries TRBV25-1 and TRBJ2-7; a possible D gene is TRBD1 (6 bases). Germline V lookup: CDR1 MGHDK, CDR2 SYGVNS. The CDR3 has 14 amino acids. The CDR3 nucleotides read TGTGCCAGCAGTGGAACCTCCGGACAGTACGTGCAGTACTTC. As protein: CASSGTSGQYVQYF.

CDR3 nucleotide sequence: TGCGCCAGCAGCTTAAACAGGGGGTCTGGGGCCAACGTCCTGACTTTC. It translates to CASSLNRGSGANVLTF. V is TRBV5-1 and J is TRBJ2-6, with 8 positions matching TRBD1. CDR1 SGHRS and CDR2 YFSETQ come from the germline V gene. This CDR3 has 16 residues. V was pared by 2 bases and J by 1 base, with 2 bases of the junction left unmatched.

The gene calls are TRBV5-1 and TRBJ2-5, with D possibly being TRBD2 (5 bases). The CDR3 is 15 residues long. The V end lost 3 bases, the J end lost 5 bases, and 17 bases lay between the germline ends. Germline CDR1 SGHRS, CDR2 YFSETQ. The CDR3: CASSSGPADVETQYF. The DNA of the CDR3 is TGCGCCAGCAGCTCGGGCCCAGCGGACGTGGAGACCCAGTACTTC.

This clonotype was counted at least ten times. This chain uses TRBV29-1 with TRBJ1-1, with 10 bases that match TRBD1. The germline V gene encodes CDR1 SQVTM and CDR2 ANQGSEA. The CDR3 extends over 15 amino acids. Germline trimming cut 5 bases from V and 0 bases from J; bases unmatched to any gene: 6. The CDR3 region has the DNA TGCAGCGTTCAGGGACAGGGGCTCATGAACACTGAAGCTTTCTTT. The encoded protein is CSVQGQGLMNTEAFF.

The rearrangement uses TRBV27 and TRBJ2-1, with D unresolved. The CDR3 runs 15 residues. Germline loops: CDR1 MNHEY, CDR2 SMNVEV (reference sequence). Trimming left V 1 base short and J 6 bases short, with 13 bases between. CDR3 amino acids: CASSLLGIRGNEQFF. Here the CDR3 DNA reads TGTGCCAGCAGTTTATTGGGGATACGTGGCAATGAGCAGTTCTTC.

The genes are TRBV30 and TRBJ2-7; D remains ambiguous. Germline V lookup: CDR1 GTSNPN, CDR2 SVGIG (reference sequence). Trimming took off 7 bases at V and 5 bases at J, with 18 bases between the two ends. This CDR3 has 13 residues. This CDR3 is CAYSTQGLNEQYF. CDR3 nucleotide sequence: TGTGCCTACTCGACCCAAGGGCTGAACGAGCAGTACTTC. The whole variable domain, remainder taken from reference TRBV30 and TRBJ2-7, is SQTIHQWPATLVQPVGSPLSLECTVEGTSNPNLYWYRQAAGRGLQLLFYSVGIGQISSEVPQNLSASRPQDRQFILSSKKLLLSDSGFYLCAYSTQGLNEQYFGPGTRLTVT.

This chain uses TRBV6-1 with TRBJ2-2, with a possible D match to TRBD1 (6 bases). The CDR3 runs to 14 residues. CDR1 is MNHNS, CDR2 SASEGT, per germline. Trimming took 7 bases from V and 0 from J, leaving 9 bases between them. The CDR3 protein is CASKGTTNTGELFF. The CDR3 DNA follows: TGTGCCAGCAAAGGGACAACGAACACCGGGGAGCTGTTTTTT.

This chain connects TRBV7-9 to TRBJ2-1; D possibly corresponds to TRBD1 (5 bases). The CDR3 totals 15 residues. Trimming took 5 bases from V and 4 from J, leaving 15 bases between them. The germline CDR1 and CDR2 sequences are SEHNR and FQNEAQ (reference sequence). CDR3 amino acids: CASSPEAGSYNEQFF. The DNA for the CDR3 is TGTGCCAGCAGCCCAGAGGCAGGGTCATACAATGAGCAGTTCTTC.